The clone carrying this T cell receptor (beta chain) was counted many times. Between the trimmed V and J ends, which lost 2 bases and 4 bases, there was a span of 18 bases. In germline, CDR1 is MGHDK, CDR2 SYGVNS. The CDR3 spans 17 residues. The record originates from a study of human T cells and chemical hapten exposure. On the study more broadly: Slight differences in pooled library volume were the main source of varying TCR yields across samples.

In the authors' workflow: Counts of TCRs in each sample centred on a median of about 95,000 and extended from roughly 23,000 to 700,000. One entry per CDR3 protein, called by TCRdb with MiXCR from the RACE reads. The V and J calls here are based on TCRdb, not the publication. The sample includes 180,000 or so distinct CDR3 sequences, around 24% seen only once; the top ten take over 6.5%. The time point here: patch test 1, 2 weeks after DPC sensitization. Specified treatment: therapeutic diphenylcyclopropenone sensitization with weekly scalp DPC. At patch-test visits, sampling came before the patch test.

V is TRBV25-1 and J is TRBJ2-1, with a possible D match to TRBD2 (5 bases). The sequencing used whole blood, collected in connection with sensitization to the hapten diphenylcyclopropenone (DPC). This TCR came from a woman aged 50 to 60 with alopecia areata. Some clones in this sample may be carry-over from other donors' samples. The CDR3 loop reads CASSEIPGYKLYNEQFF. CDR3 coding DNA: TGTGCCAGCAGTGAAATCCCGGGATATAAACTTTACAATGAGCAGTTCTTC.